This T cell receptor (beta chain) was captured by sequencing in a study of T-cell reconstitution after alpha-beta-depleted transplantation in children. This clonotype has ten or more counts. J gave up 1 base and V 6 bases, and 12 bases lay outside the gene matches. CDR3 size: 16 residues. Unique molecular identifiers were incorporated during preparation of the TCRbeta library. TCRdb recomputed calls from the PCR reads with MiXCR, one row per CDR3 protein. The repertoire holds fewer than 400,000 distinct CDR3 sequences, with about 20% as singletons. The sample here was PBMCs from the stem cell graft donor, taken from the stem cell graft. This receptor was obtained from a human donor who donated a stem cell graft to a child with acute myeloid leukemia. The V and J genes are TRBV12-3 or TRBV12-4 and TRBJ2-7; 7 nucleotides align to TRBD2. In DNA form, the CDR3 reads TGTGCCAGCAGGGGAAGGACTAGAGGGATATCCTACGAGCAGTACTTC. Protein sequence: CASRGRTRGISYEQYF.